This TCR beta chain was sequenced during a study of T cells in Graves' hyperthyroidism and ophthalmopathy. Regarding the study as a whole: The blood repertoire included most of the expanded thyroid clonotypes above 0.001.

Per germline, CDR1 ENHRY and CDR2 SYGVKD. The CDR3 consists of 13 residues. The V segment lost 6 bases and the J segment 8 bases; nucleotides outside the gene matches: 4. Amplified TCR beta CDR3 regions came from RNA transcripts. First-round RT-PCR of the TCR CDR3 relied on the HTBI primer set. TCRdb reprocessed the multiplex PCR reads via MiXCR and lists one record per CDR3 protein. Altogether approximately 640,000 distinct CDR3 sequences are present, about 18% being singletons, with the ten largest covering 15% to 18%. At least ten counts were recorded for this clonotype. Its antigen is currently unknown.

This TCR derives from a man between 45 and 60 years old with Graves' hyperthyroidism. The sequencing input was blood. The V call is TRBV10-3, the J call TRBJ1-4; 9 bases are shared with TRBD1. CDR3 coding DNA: TGTGCCATCAGGGGACAGGGACAGGAAAAACTGTTTTTT. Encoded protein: CAIRGQGQEKLFF.